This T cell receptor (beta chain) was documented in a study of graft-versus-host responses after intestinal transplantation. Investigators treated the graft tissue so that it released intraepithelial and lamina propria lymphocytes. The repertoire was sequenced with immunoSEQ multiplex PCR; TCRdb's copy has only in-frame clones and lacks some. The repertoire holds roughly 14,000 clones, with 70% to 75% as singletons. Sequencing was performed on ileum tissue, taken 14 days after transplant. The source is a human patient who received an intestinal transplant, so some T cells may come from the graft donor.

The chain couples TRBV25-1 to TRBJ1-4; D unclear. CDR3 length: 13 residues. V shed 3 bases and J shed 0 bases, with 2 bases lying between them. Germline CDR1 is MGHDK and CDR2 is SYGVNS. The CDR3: CASSDSTNEKLFF. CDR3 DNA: TGTGCCAGCAGTGACTCAACTAATGAAAAACTGTTTTTT.